This T cell receptor (beta chain) derives from a study of shared clonotypes between healthy human individuals. Profiling relied on immunoSEQ multiplex PCR, and the TCRdb table lists in-frame clones only, not all of them. The sample contains 2.3 million or so clones, more than 85% of which appear only once. Trimming cost V 10 bases and J 7 bases, with 17 bases left between them. Per germline, CDR1 MDHEN and CDR2 SYDVKM. The CDR3 spans 12 residues. The study enrolled healthy HIV-negative adults without recent acute infections or vaccinations as donors. Sequenced input: naive CD4+ T cells from PBMCs. As for subset: CD45RA+ positively selected. This chain connects TRBV28 to TRBJ2-7; D tentatively reads TRBD1 or TRBD2 (5 bases each). This receptor was taken from a young man in good health. Some clones in this sample may be carry-over from other donors' samples. The CDR3 nucleotides are TGTGCCACCACCCTGGGCGAGGGGGAGCAGTACTTC. Its translation: CATTLGEGEQYF.